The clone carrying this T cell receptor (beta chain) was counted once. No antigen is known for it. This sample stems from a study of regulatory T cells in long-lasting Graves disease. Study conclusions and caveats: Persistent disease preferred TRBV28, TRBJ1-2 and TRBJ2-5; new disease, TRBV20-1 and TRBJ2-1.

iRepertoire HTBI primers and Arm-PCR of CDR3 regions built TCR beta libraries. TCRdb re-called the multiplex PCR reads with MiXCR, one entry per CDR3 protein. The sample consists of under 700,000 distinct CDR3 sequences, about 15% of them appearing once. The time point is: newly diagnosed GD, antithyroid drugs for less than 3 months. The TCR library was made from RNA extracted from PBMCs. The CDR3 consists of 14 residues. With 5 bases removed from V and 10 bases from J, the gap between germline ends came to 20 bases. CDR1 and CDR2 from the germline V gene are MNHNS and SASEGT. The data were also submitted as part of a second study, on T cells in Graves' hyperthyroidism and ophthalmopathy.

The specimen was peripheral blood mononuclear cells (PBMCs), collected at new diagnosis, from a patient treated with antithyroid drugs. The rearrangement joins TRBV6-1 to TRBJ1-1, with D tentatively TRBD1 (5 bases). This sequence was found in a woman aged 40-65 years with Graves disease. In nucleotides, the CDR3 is TGTGCCAGCAGTCCCCTTGGCTTGGGGCGGGGAGCTTTCTTT. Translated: CASSPLGLGRGAFF.